Below, 30 T cell receptor beta chains from the same sample are listed, as sequenced in a study of cytomegalovirus exposure and HLA in healthy donors. The PCR made use of 60 Vbeta and 13 Jbeta primers. Only in-frame clones appear in the TCRdb table, and some are missing; sequencing was by immunoSEQ multiplex PCR. The data contain around 200,000 clones, just under 75% of them singletons. The sample comprised PBMCs. These receptors came from a woman in her 30s in good health and CMV-seropositive.

The chain uses TRBV9 and TRBJ2-3; 10 positions match TRBD2. CDR3 size: 16 residues. Germline values: CDR1 SGDLS, CDR2 YYNGEE. The J segment lost 3 bases and the V segment lost 0 bases, leaving 4 bases of the junction unmatched. The CDR3 loop reads CASSVESGRGTDTQYF. CDR3 bases: TGTGCCAGCAGCGTAGAGAGCGGGAGGGGGACAGATACGCAGTATTTT.

The table lists this clone with a count of one. V usage is TRBV10-3 and J usage is TRBJ1-1; no clear D. The CDR3 extends over 13 amino acids. Germline lookup yields CDR1 ENHRY and CDR2 SYGVKD. V gave up 4 bases and J gave up 6 bases, with 12 bases separating them. The CDR3 is CAISARVDSEAFF. CDR3 sequence (DNA): TGTGCCATCAGTGCCCGGGTGGACTCTGAAGCTTTCTTT.

The table lists this clone with a count of one. This sequence joins TRBV4-2 and TRBJ2-5, with 12 bases identical to TRBD2. This CDR3 spans 18 amino acids. The V gene's germline CDR1 is LGHNA and CDR2 YNFKEQ. Trimming took 4 bases from V and 5 from J; bases not matched to a gene: 14. The CDR3 reads CASSRGLAGTRGGETQYF. The CDR3 nucleotides read TGTGCCAGCAGCCGAGGACTAGCGGGAACCCGAGGGGGGGAGACCCAGTACTTC.

The chain couples TRBV4-1 to TRBJ2-7, with D possibly TRBD2 on 5 matching bases. The V and J ends lost 1 base and 4 bases respectively, with 14 bases between them. The CDR3 covers 15 residues. Germline assignment: CDR1 MGHRA and CDR2 YSYEKL. The chain's CDR3 is CASSQVPGSRYEQYF. Here the CDR3 DNA reads TGCGCCAGCAGCCAAGTTCCGGGGTCACGTTACGAGCAGTACTTC.

The chain has TRBV10-2 and TRBJ2-1; 14 bases agree with TRBD2. Germline values: CDR1 WSHSY, CDR2 SAAADI. The CDR3 loop spans 15 amino acids. V shed 7 bases and J 8 bases; nucleotides not matched to a gene: 7. This chain's CDR3 is CASKGTSGGGDEQFF. CDR3 coding DNA: TGCGCCAGCAAGGGGACTAGCGGGGGCGGGGATGAGCAGTTCTTC.

The chain joins TRBV5-1 to TRBJ2-2; 10 bases are shared with TRBD2. Looked up from germline, CDR1 is SGHRS and CDR2 is YFSETQ. V lost 3 bases, J lost 4 bases, and 3 bases stayed unmatched. The CDR3 length is 15 residues. In nucleotides, the CDR3 is TGCGCCAGCAGCTCCTCTAGCGGGAGCACCGGGGAGCTGTTTTTT. Its translation: CASSSSSGSTGELFF.

Comments on this clone: Other DNA sequences of this sample code for an identical CDR3. This chain connects TRBV5-1 to TRBJ2-7; D gene ambiguous. The V gene's germline CDR1 is SGHRS and CDR2 YFSETQ. The CDR3 covers 13 residues. V was shortened by 0 bases and J by 2 bases, with 6 bases between the two germline ends. CDR3 in amino acids: CASSLGAPYEQYF. CDR3 nucleotides: TGCGCCAGCAGCTTGGGGGCCCCCTACGAGCAGTACTTC.

This sequence joins TRBV28 and TRBJ1-1; 7 bases are shared with TRBD1. V gave up 10 bases and J gave up 10 bases; unmatched junction bases: 9. Germline V gives CDR1 MDHEN, CDR2 SYDVKM. This CDR3 is built from 11 residues. The CDR3: CATDREVLAFF. The DNA of the CDR3 is TGTGCCACCGACAGGGAGGTTTTAGCTTTCTTT.

CDR3 in amino acids: CASSATGGLSYEQYF. The CDR3 DNA follows: TGTGCCAGCAGCGCCACAGGGGGCCTCTCCTACGAGCAGTACTTC. This chain connects TRBV9 to TRBJ2-5; 9 bases map to TRBD1. The J call may be faulty, since TRBJ2-7 better matches the DNA end. The CDR3 consists of 15 residues. Germline V gene lookup returns CDR1 SGDLS and CDR2 YYNGEE.

V usage is TRBV9 and J usage is TRBJ2-7; 9 positions agree with TRBD1. Germline V CDR1 and CDR2: SGDLS, YYNGEE. Trimming took 0 bases from V and 2 from J; bases not matched to a gene: 0. The CDR3 consists of 14 residues. The CDR3 sequence: CASSVGQGAYEQYF. As DNA, the CDR3 is TGTGCCAGCAGCGTAGGACAGGGGGCCTACGAGCAGTACTTC.

Only a few counts were recorded for this clone. V is TRBV2 and J is TRBJ2-3; 11 bases fit TRBD2. Germline V gene sequence: CDR1 SNHLY, CDR2 FYNNEI. V lost 3 bases, J lost 5 bases, and 7 bases stayed unmatched. The CDR3 length is 16 residues. For the CDR3, the DNA is TGTGCCAGCAGTGATTCACTAGCGGGAGTGATAGATACGCAGTATTTT. Amino acids: CASSDSLAGVIDTQYF.

This clone has just a few counts. The rearrangement joins TRBV28 to TRBJ1-3, with D maybe TRBD1 (6 bases). The CDR3 length is 14 residues. V was trimmed by 6 bases and J by 0 bases, leaving 9 bases between them. Germline V lookup: CDR1 MDHEN, CDR2 SYDVKM. CDR3 sequence (DNA): TGTGCCAGCAGCATGGACAGCTCTGGAAACACCATATATTTT. This gives the protein CASSMDSSGNTIYF.

This chain connects TRBV5-1 to TRBJ2-5, with 8 bases fitting TRBD1. V lost 4 bases and J lost 5; bases outside the gene matches: 4. This CDR3 spans 13 amino acids. The V gene's germline CDR1 is SGHRS and CDR2 YFSETQ. CDR3 DNA sequence: TGCGCCAGCAGCAGGACAGGGAGGGAGACCCAGTACTTC. It specifies CASSRTGRETQYF. Using reference TRBV5-1 and TRBJ2-5 for the parts outside the CDR3, the full variable domain is KAGVTQTPRYLIKTRGQQVTLSCSPISGHRSVSWYQQTPGQGLQFLFEYFSETQRNKGNFPGRFSGRQFSNSRSEMNVSTLELGDSALYLCASSRTGRETQYFGPGTRLLVL.

The V and J genes are TRBV2 and TRBJ2-7; a weak D match, TRBD2 (6 bases). The CDR3 is made up of 12 amino acids. The V and J ends lost 6 bases and 7 bases respectively, with 13 bases between them. In germline, CDR1 is SNHLY, CDR2 FYNNEI. CDR3 region: CASRGPGGEQYF. For the CDR3, the DNA is TGTGCCAGCAGGGGGCCCGGGGGTGAGCAGTACTTC. Full variable domain (rest looked up from reference TRBV2 and TRBJ2-7): EPEVTQTPSHQVTQMGQEVILRCVPISNHLYFYWYRQILGQKVEFLVSFYNNEISEKSEIFDDQFSVERPDGSNFTLKIRSTKLEDSAMYFCASRGPGGEQYFGPGTRLTVT.

The chain recombines TRBV5-1 with TRBJ2-1; 11 bases are a match to TRBD2. The germline V gene encodes CDR1 SGHRS and CDR2 YFSETQ. The CDR3 has 15 residues. The trim removed 4 bases at V and 2 bases at J, leaving 2 bases unmatched. The CDR3 DNA reads TGCGCCAGCAGCGCGGGACTAGCGGCCTACAATGAGCAGTTCTTC. Protein: CASSAGLAAYNEQFF.

This chain joins TRBV18 and TRBJ1-2, with unresolved D. Trimming stripped 3 bases from V and 7 bases from J, with 12 bases between. Germline V CDR1 and CDR2: KGHSH, LQKENI. CDR3 length: 13 residues. CDR3 sequence: CASSPPTMVGYTF. The CDR3 nucleotides are TGTGCCAGCTCACCCCCTACGATGGTTGGCTACACCTTC.

V gene TRBV7-2 combines with J gene TRBJ2-1; 11 nucleotides agree with TRBD2. Germline assignment: CDR1 SGHTA and CDR2 FQGNSA. The V and J ends lost 4 bases and 5 bases, in that order; junction bases with no gene match: 10. The CDR3 spans 17 residues. As DNA, the CDR3 is TGTGCCAGCAGCTCCCTAGGTAGCGGGAGGGCTGACAATGAGCAGTTCTTC. Amino acid sequence: CASSSLGSGRADNEQFF.

The genes are TRBV4-1 and TRBJ1-5; D is unclear. CDR3 length equals 15 residues. Between the trimmed V and J ends, which lost 4 bases and 7 bases, there was a span of 17 bases. Germline V gives CDR1 MGHRA, CDR2 YSYEKL. The CDR3 loop is CASSLILSGIQPQHF. In DNA form, the CDR3 reads TGCGCCAGCAGCCTCATCTTGAGTGGTATCCAGCCCCAGCATTTT.

The rearrangement links TRBV9 to TRBJ1-1, with 8 bases aligning to TRBD1. Per germline, CDR1 SGDLS and CDR2 YYNGEE. The CDR3 is made up of 15 amino acids. V shed 0 bases, J shed 1 base, and the junction held 2 bases outside the gene matches. CDR3 bases: TGTGCCAGCAGCGTAGTGGGACAGGCGAACACTGAAGCTTTCTTT. Translation: CASSVVGQANTEAFF.

The chain uses TRBV15 and TRBJ2-5, with 7 bases fitting TRBD1. Germline CDR1 reads LNHNV; CDR2 reads YYDKDF (reference sequence). J gave up 3 bases and V 1 base, and 11 bases lay outside the gene matches. The CDR3 is made up of 17 amino acids. The CDR3 loop is CATSRVGQGQIKETQYF. The CDR3 DNA sequence: TGTGCCACCAGCAGAGTTGGGCAGGGACAGATAAAAGAGACCCAGTACTTC.

The chain couples TRBV4-2 to TRBJ1-4; 9 bases are a match to TRBD1. The V and J ends lost 5 bases and 7 bases, in that order; junction bases with no gene match: 8. Per the germline V gene, CDR1 is LGHNA and CDR2 is YNFKEQ. The CDR3 has 15 amino acids. CDR3 DNA sequence: TGTGCCAGCAGCTCCCCGGGACAGGGTGGTGAAAAACTGTTTTTT. Translating gives CASSSPGQGGEKLFF.

The CDR3 region is CASWDPSGSYEQYF. The CDR3 DNA follows: TGTGCCAGCTGGGACCCTAGCGGCTCCTACGAGCAGTACTTC. J is TRBJ2-7 and V is TRBV6-6; TRBD2 matches at 7 bases. This CDR3 contains 14 residues. V shed 8 bases and J 0 bases; nucleotides not matched to a gene: 7. Germline V gene data show CDR1 as MNHNY and CDR2 as SVGAGI (reference sequence).

This clone was detected a few times. This chain joins TRBV5-1 and TRBJ2-2; a weak D match, TRBD2 (7 bases). Trimming shortened V by 3 bases and J by 1 base, and 10 bases separated the two germline ends. Germline CDR1 reads SGHRS; CDR2 reads YFSETQ. The CDR3 contains 15 residues. The CDR3 DNA is TGCGCCAGCAGCTCCGGGGGGCTGAACACCGGGGAGCTGTTTTTT. It yields the protein CASSSGGLNTGELFF.

The chain carries TRBV28 and TRBJ1-5; D remains ambiguous. This CDR3 has 14 amino acids. Trimming took 3 bases from V and 0 from J, leaving 6 bases between them. CDR1 is MDHEN and CDR2 is SYDVKM in the germline V gene. CDR3 amino acids: CASSLGVSNQPQHF. The CDR3 coding sequence is TGTGCCAGCAGTTTGGGAGTTAGCAATCAGCCCCAGCATTTT.

This clone was found a few times. The chain is built from TRBV7-9 and TRBJ1-5; D possibly corresponds to TRBD1 (5 bases). The germline gives CDR1 SEHNR, CDR2 FQNEAQ (reference sequence). The V and J ends lost 5 bases and 1 base respectively, with 12 bases between them. There are 15 residues in the CDR3. CDR3 nucleotides: TGTGCCAGCAGCCCGGTAGGGGCAAGCAATCAGCCCCAGCATTTT. It translates to CASSPVGASNQPQHF.

The V and J genes are TRBV19 and TRBJ2-1; a weak D match, TRBD1 (6 bases). Germline-derived CDR1 and CDR2 are LNHDA and SQIVND (reference sequence). Deletions cut 5 bases from V and 6 bases from J, with 17 bases between. The CDR3 totals 15 residues. CDR3 sequence: CASSPTSRGTNEQFF. The CDR3, as DNA: TGTGCCAGTAGTCCTACCAGCAGGGGAACCAATGAGCAGTTCTTC.

This clone came up a few times. V and J are TRBV28 and TRBJ1-4; D is undetermined. CDR3 length: 12 residues. Germline lookup yields CDR1 MDHEN and CDR2 SYDVKM. Trimming took off 1 base at V and 7 bases at J, with 4 bases between the two ends. CDR3 DNA: TGTGCCAGCAGTTTATATCGTGAAAAACTGTTTTTT. It translates to CASSLYREKLFF.

The V call is TRBV9, the J call TRBJ2-1, with TRBD2 as a possible D gene (6 bases). Germline CDR1 reads SGDLS; CDR2 reads YYNGEE. The CDR3 runs to 16 residues. Trimming shortened V by 4 bases and J by 1 base, and 15 bases separated the two germline ends. The CDR3: CASSPRDSRSYNEQFF. DNA for the CDR3: TGTGCCAGCAGCCCCCGGGACTCCCGTTCCTACAATGAGCAGTTCTTC.

Written as DNA, the CDR3 is TGTGCCAGCAGTTACTCGACGCTAGCGTCCTACGAGCAGTACTTC. Protein sequence: CASSYSTLASYEQYF. The chain links TRBV6-6 to TRBJ2-7; weak D call: TRBD2 (6 bases). The length of the CDR3 is 15 residues. Between the trimmed V and J ends, which lost 0 bases and 1 base, there was a span of 10 bases. Per germline, CDR1 MNHNY and CDR2 SVGAGI (reference sequence).

The chain couples TRBV5-1 to TRBJ2-5; perhaps TRBD2 as D (6 bases). TRBJ2-7 matches the DNA end more closely, so the J call is doubtful. The CDR3 totals 17 residues. From germline, CDR1 is SGHRS and CDR2 YFSETQ. CDR3: CASSTPKGSGHLYEQYF. The CDR3 nucleotides are TGCGCCAGCAGCACCCCAAAGGGAAGCGGGCACCTCTACGAGCAGTACTTC.